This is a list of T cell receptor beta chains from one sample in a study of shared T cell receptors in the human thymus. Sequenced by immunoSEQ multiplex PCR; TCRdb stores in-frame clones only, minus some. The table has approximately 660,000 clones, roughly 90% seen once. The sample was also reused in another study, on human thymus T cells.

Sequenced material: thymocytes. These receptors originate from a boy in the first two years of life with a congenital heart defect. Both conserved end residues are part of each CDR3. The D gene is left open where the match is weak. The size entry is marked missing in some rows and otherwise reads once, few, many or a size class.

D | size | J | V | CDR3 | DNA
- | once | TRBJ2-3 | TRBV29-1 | CSVEGSVSTDTQYF | TGCAGCGTTGAAGGGAGCGTTAGCACAGATACGCAGTATTTT
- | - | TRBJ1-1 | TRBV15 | CATSRDLTEKDTEAFF | TGTGCCACCAGCAGAGATTTAACAGAGAAAGACACTGAAGCTTTCTTT
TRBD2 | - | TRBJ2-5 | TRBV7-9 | CASSLRLAGDQETQYF | TGTGCCAGCAGCTTACGGCTAGCGGGGGACCAAGAGACCCAGTACTTC
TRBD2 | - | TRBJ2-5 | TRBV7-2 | CASGTSGRVEETQYF | TGTGCCAGCGGGACTAGCGGGAGAGTTGAAGAGACCCAGTACTTC
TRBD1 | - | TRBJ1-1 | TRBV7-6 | CASSLGQGATTEAFF | TGTGCCAGCAGCTTAGGGCAGGGGGCAACCACTGAAGCTTTCTTT
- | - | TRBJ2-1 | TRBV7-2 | CASSLARNEQFF | TGTGCCAGCAGCTTAGCGCGGAATGAGCAGTTCTTC
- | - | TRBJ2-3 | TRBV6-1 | CASSEAVAPSTDTQYF | TGTGCCAGCAGTGAAGCCGTAGCGCCTAGCACAGATACGCAGTATTTT
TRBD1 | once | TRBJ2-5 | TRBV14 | CASSQEFRTGEETQYF | TGTGCCAGCAGCCAAGAGTTCCGGACAGGGGAAGAGACCCAGTACTTC
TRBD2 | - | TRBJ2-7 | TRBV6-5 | CASRSGGGGREQYF | TGTGCCAGCAGGTCGGGAGGGGGAGGACGGGAGCAGTACTTC
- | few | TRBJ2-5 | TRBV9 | CASSVRDKGETQYF | TGTGCCAGCAGCGTACGGGACAAAGGGGAGACCCAGTACTTC
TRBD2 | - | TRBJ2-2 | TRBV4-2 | CAVRMGSGRRGTGELFF | TGTGCCGTCAGGATGGGTAGCGGGAGACGGGGCACCGGGGAGCTGTTTTTT
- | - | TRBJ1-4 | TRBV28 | CASSLPRGDEKLFF | TGTGCCAGCAGTTTGCCCCGGGGGGATGAAAAACTGTTTTTT